This TCR beta chain emerged from a study of metastatic and nonmetastatic thyroid tumors. Study observations and caveats: Compared with benign nodules, malignant thyroid tumors were reported to have significantly higher TCR beta diversity in both blood and tumor.

MiXCR re-clonotyped the PCR reads for TCRdb. Of thousands of clones listed, around a quarter are singletons. There were no patients who had received any treatment before thyroid surgery. The germline gives CDR1 MDHEN, CDR2 SYDVKM. V was clipped by 3 bases and J by 0 bases; unmatched bases: 6. The CDR3 runs 16 residues. As to this clone: Its specificity is not known.

Sequencing used tumor tissue. The sequence came from a female donor with papillary thyroid cancer or a benign thyroid nodule (not recorded which). Some clones in this sample may be carry-over from other donors' samples. This chain joins TRBV28 and TRBJ2-7, with 9 positions matching TRBD2. For the CDR3, the DNA is TGTGCCAGCAGTTTTACTAGCGGGTGGAGCTCCTACGAGCAGTACTTC. It is translated as CASSFTSGWSSYEQYF.